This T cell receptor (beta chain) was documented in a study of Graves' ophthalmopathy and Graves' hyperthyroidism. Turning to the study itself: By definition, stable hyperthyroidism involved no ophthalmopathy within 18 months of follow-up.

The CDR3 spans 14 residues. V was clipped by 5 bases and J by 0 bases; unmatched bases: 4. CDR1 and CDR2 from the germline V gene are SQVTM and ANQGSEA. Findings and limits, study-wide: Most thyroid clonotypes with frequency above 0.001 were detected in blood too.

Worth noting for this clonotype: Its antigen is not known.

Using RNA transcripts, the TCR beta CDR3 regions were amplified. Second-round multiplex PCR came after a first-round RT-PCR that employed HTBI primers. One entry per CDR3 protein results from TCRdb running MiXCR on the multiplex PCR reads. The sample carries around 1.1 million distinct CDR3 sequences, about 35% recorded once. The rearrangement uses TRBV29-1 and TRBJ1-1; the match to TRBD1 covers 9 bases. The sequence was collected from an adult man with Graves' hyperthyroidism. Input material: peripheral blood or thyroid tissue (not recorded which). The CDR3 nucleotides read TGCAGCGTTTTGGACAGGGGATTGAACACTGAAGCTTTCTTT. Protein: CSVLDRGLNTEAFF.